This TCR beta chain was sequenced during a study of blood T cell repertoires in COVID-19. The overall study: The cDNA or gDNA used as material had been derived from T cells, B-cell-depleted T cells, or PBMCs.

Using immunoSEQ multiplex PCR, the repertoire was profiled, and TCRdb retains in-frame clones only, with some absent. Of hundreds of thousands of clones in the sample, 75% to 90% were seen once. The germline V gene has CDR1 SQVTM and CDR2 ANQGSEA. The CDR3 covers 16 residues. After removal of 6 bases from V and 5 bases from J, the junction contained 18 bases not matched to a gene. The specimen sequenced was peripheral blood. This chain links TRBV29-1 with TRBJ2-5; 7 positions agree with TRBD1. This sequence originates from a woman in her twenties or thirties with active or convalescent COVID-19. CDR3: CSVYGDRDRNPETQYF. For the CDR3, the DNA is TGCAGCGTCTACGGAGACCGGGACAGAAATCCGGAGACCCAGTACTTC.